Listed below are T cell receptor beta chains from one sample, sequenced in a study of T-cell reconstitution after alpha-beta-depleted transplantation in children. TCRdb used MiXCR to reprocess the PCR reads, holding one entry per CDR3 protein. The data hold some 640,000 distinct CDR3 sequences, with 16% observed a single time. The sequencing used PBMCs from the stem cell graft donor, collected from the stem cell graft. The receptor set was obtained from a human donor who donated a stem cell graft to a child with acute myeloid leukemia. Each CDR3 is given with its conserved first and last residue. Each record gives: clone size, D gene, J gene, V gene, CDR3 DNA, CDR3 protein. D genes are given only for firm matches. The size entry is marked missing in some rows and otherwise reads once, few, many or a size class.

clone_size: few
d_call: TRBD2
j_call: TRBJ2-2
v_call: TRBV29-1
cdr3_nt: TGCAGCGGTTCCGGAGTCGGGGGGACCGGGGAGCTGTTTTTT
cdr3_aa: CSGSGVGGTGELFF

clone_size: many
d_call: NA
j_call: TRBJ1-2
v_call: TRBV20-1
cdr3_nt: TGCAGTCGGACGCCCGATACAAAATTCTATGGCTACACCTTC
cdr3_aa: CSRTPDTKFYGYTF

clone_size: NA
d_call: TRBD1
j_call: TRBJ2-5
v_call: TRBV28
cdr3_nt: TGTGCCAGCAGTTTACAGGGGGCGGTTGGGACCCAGTACTTC
cdr3_aa: CASSLQGAVGTQYF

clone_size: many
d_call: TRBD1
j_call: TRBJ1-2
v_call: TRBV9
cdr3_nt: TGTGCCAGCAGCCCCGAGGAAGGGCAGGGGGTCTATGGCTACACCTTC
cdr3_aa: CASSPEEGQGVYGYTF

clone_size: NA
d_call: NA
j_call: TRBJ2-7
v_call: TRBV5-1
cdr3_nt: TGCGCCAGCAGCTTCGAAACGGCCCAAAGCTCCTACGAGCAGTACTTC
cdr3_aa: CASSFETAQSSYEQYF

clone_size: NA
d_call: TRBD2
j_call: TRBJ2-1
v_call: TRBV12-3/TRBV12-4
cdr3_nt: TGTGCCAGCACTCTAGCGGGGGCTATTGGCGATGAGCAGTTCTTC
cdr3_aa: CASTLAGAIGDEQFF

clone_size: many
d_call: TRBD2
j_call: TRBJ2-1
v_call: TRBV12-3/TRBV12-4
cdr3_nt: TGTGCCAGCAGACCTAGCGGGGGGGCGGGGAATGAGCAGTTCTTC
cdr3_aa: CASRPSGGAGNEQFF

clone_size: NA
d_call: TRBD1
j_call: TRBJ2-3
v_call: TRBV7-2
cdr3_nt: TGTGCCAGCAGCAGACGGACAGGGGAAACAGATACGCAGTATTTT
cdr3_aa: CASSRRTGETDTQYF

clone_size: NA
d_call: NA
j_call: TRBJ2-7
v_call: TRBV11-3
cdr3_nt: TGTGCCAGCAGCCGCACCCCTTTTCCCTCCTACGAGCAGTACTTC
cdr3_aa: CASSRTPFPSYEQYF

clone_size: NA
d_call: NA
j_call: TRBJ2-5
v_call: TRBV2
cdr3_nt: TGTGCCAGCAGGGACTACCAAGAGACCCAGTACTTC
cdr3_aa: CASRDYQETQYF

clone_size: few
d_call: NA
j_call: TRBJ2-7
v_call: TRBV9
cdr3_nt: TGTGCCAGCAGCGTAGTCCCAGGGTCCTACGAGCAGTACTTC
cdr3_aa: CASSVVPGSYEQYF

clone_size: NA
d_call: NA
j_call: TRBJ1-1
v_call: TRBV6-2/TRBV6-3
cdr3_nt: TGTGCCAGCAGTTACTCCCCCTCGAAGGGCAGAACTGAAGCTTTCTTT
cdr3_aa: CASSYSPSKGRTEAFF

clone_size: many
d_call: NA
j_call: TRBJ2-5
v_call: TRBV20-1
cdr3_nt: TGCAGTGCTTATGACGGCCCGGAGACCCAGTACTTC
cdr3_aa: CSAYDGPETQYF

clone_size: many
d_call: NA
j_call: TRBJ1-3
v_call: TRBV20-1
cdr3_nt: TGCAGTGCTAGAGAGGACGGAGCAAACACCATATATTTT
cdr3_aa: CSAREDGANTIYF

clone_size: NA
d_call: NA
j_call: TRBJ1-2
v_call: TRBV6-6
cdr3_nt: TGTGCCAGCAGTTATACGAATAACTATGGCTACACCTTC
cdr3_aa: CASSYTNNYGYTF

clone_size: once
d_call: NA
j_call: TRBJ2-1
v_call: TRBV19
cdr3_nt: TGTGCCAGTAAGGGGCTTGCCAGGTACACGAATGAGCAGTTCTTC
cdr3_aa: CASKGLARYTNEQFF

clone_size: few
d_call: NA
j_call: TRBJ2-2
v_call: TRBV4-1
cdr3_nt: TGCGCCAGCAGATCTCACAGGAACACCGGGGAGCTGTTTTTT
cdr3_aa: CASRSHRNTGELFF

clone_size: many
d_call: TRBD1
j_call: TRBJ1-5
v_call: TRBV20-1
cdr3_nt: TGCAGTGCTAGGGGGGACAGGCTCCCCAATCAGCCCCAGCATTTT
cdr3_aa: CSARGDRLPNQPQHF

clone_size: NA
d_call: NA
j_call: TRBJ2-1
v_call: TRBV4-2
cdr3_nt: TGTGCCAGCAGCCAAGTATACGAAAACAATGAGCAGTTCTTC
cdr3_aa: CASSQVYENNEQFF

clone_size: few
d_call: NA
j_call: TRBJ1-1
v_call: TRBV5-1
cdr3_nt: TGCGCCAGCAGCTGGGGCACGAGCGGAACTGAAGCTTTCTTT
cdr3_aa: CASSWGTSGTEAFF

clone_size: NA
d_call: NA
j_call: TRBJ1-1
v_call: TRBV7-2
cdr3_nt: TGTGCCAGCAGGTTATACGGGAGGCTGTGGAACACTGAAGCTTTCTTT
cdr3_aa: CASRLYGRLWNTEAFF

clone_size: few
d_call: TRBD2
j_call: TRBJ2-7
v_call: TRBV20-1
cdr3_nt: TGCAGTGCTAGCCTTCTAGCGGGCTACTACGAGCAGTACTTC
cdr3_aa: CSASLLAGYYEQYF

clone_size: NA
d_call: NA
j_call: TRBJ2-1
v_call: TRBV29-1
cdr3_nt: TGCAGCGGTTTGAACCCTGGACAGATAAGAACCCACAATGAGCAGTTCTTC
cdr3_aa: CSGLNPGQIRTHNEQFF

clone_size: NA
d_call: TRBD2
j_call: TRBJ2-3
v_call: TRBV20-1
cdr3_nt: TGCAGTGCTAGAGGCGCTCGGGGGGGCTCAGGAGATACGCAGTATTTT
cdr3_aa: CSARGARGGSGDTQYF

clone_size: many
d_call: NA
j_call: TRBJ2-2
v_call: TRBV6-5
cdr3_nt: TGTGCCAGCAGTTACTCGACCAGGGGGAACACCGGGGAGCTGTTTTTT
cdr3_aa: CASSYSTRGNTGELFF

clone_size: NA
d_call: NA
j_call: TRBJ2-2
v_call: TRBV9
cdr3_nt: TGTGCCAGCAGCGTAGAGCAGGGGATGGCCCGGGAGCTGTTTTTT
cdr3_aa: CASSVEQGMARELFF

clone_size: NA
d_call: TRBD1
j_call: TRBJ1-5
v_call: TRBV5-1
cdr3_nt: TGCGCCAGCAGCTTGACGGACAGGGAAACGCGGCCCCAGCATTTT
cdr3_aa: CASSLTDRETRPQHF

clone_size: NA
d_call: TRBD1
j_call: TRBJ1-1
v_call: TRBV12-3/TRBV12-4
cdr3_nt: TGTGCCAGCAGTTTCGGGACAGAAATCACTGAAGCTTTCTTT
cdr3_aa: CASSFGTEITEAFF

clone_size: few
d_call: NA
j_call: TRBJ2-7
v_call: TRBV6-5
cdr3_nt: TGTGCCAGCAGTTACTCGTGGCAGGGCCACCACGAGCAGTACTTC
cdr3_aa: CASSYSWQGHHEQYF

clone_size: NA
d_call: NA
j_call: TRBJ1-5
v_call: TRBV24-1
cdr3_nt: TGTGCCACCAGTGATAAGGGAGGGTTCGATCAGCCCCAGCATTTT
cdr3_aa: CATSDKGGFDQPQHF

clone_size: many
d_call: NA
j_call: TRBJ1-5
v_call: TRBV12-3/TRBV12-4
cdr3_nt: TGTGCCAGCAGTTTTCCTTTAGGTCGTCACGGCAATCAGCCCCAGCATTTT
cdr3_aa: CASSFPLGRHGNQPQHF

clone_size: few
d_call: TRBD1
j_call: TRBJ1-1
v_call: TRBV10-3
cdr3_nt: TGTGCCATCAGTAACCAGGGGGCAAATAGGGCTGAAGCTTTCTTT
cdr3_aa: CAISNQGANRAEAFF

clone_size: many
d_call: NA
j_call: TRBJ1-2
v_call: TRBV6-1
cdr3_nt: TGTGCCAGCAGTGAAATGTCTAGGGGTCCCTATGGCTACACCTTC
cdr3_aa: CASSEMSRGPYGYTF

clone_size: few
d_call: NA
j_call: TRBJ1-1
v_call: TRBV5-5
cdr3_nt: TGTGCCAGCAGCTTGTCCCATCGGAACACTGAAGCTTTCTTT
cdr3_aa: CASSLSHRNTEAFF

clone_size: many
d_call: NA
j_call: TRBJ2-7
v_call: TRBV11-2
cdr3_nt: TGTGCCAGCAGCATTCGGACAGCCTACGAGCAGTACTTC
cdr3_aa: CASSIRTAYEQYF

clone_size: many
d_call: NA
j_call: TRBJ2-1
v_call: TRBV29-1
cdr3_nt: TGCAGCGTTGATCGGCGGGGAGGTTATAACACGGGACATGAGCAGTTCTTC
cdr3_aa: CSVDRRGGYNTGHEQFF

clone_size: many
d_call: NA
j_call: TRBJ2-1
v_call: TRBV29-1
cdr3_nt: TGCAGCGTTGAGAAGAGGGGGTTCTTC
cdr3_aa: CSVEKRGFF

clone_size: many
d_call: NA
j_call: TRBJ1-6
v_call: TRBV20-1
cdr3_nt: TGCAGTGCGGGGGGGAATAATTCACCCCTCCACTTT
cdr3_aa: CSAGGNNSPLHF

clone_size: once
d_call: TRBD1
j_call: TRBJ2-3
v_call: TRBV25-1
cdr3_nt: TGTGCCAGCAAACGAACCACGGGACAGGGGGGGCCAGATACGCAGTATTTT
cdr3_aa: CASKRTTGQGGPDTQYF

clone_size: many
d_call: NA
j_call: TRBJ2-1
v_call: TRBV9
cdr3_nt: TGTGCCAGCAGCGTGTCCTTCGGTAGATTCAATCTAGCGCGGGTATACAATGAGCAGTTCTTC
cdr3_aa: CASSVSFGRFNLARVYNEQFF

clone_size: few
d_call: NA
j_call: TRBJ1-1
v_call: TRBV7-2
cdr3_nt: TGTGCCAGCAGCACCCGACTGAGGGCTGGGACTGAAGCTTTCTTT
cdr3_aa: CASSTRLRAGTEAFF

clone_size: few
d_call: NA
j_call: TRBJ1-2
v_call: TRBV4-1
cdr3_nt: TGCGCCAGCAGCCTTACAGGGTCAAGTGGCTACACCTTC
cdr3_aa: CASSLTGSSGYTF

clone_size: many
d_call: NA
j_call: TRBJ2-1
v_call: TRBV15
cdr3_nt: TGTGCCACCAGCAGGGGTAGGGGGGCCAATGAGCAGTTCTTC
cdr3_aa: CATSRGRGANEQFF

clone_size: few
d_call: TRBD1
j_call: TRBJ1-1
v_call: TRBV4-3
cdr3_nt: TGCGCCAGCAGCCAACACCCGACGACCTCGACAGGGCCCACTGAAGCTTTCTTT
cdr3_aa: CASSQHPTTSTGPTEAFF

clone_size: NA
d_call: NA
j_call: TRBJ1-4
v_call: TRBV15
cdr3_nt: TGTGCCACCAGCAGAGATGGAGTTAGGACAGTTAATGAAAAACTGTTTTTT
cdr3_aa: CATSRDGVRTVNEKLFF

clone_size: NA
d_call: NA
j_call: TRBJ1-3
v_call: TRBV12-3/TRBV12-4
cdr3_nt: TGTGCCAGCAGTTTTGGTTTGAAGGAAAACACCATATATTTT
cdr3_aa: CASSFGLKENTIYF

clone_size: NA
d_call: NA
j_call: TRBJ1-6
v_call: TRBV7-8
cdr3_nt: TGTGCCAGCAGCTTAGAAGACCGATCACCCCTCCACTTT
cdr3_aa: CASSLEDRSPLHF

clone_size: many
d_call: NA
j_call: TRBJ1-3
v_call: TRBV29-1
cdr3_nt: TGCAGCGTTGCACAGGGAGGTGGAAACACCATATATTTT
cdr3_aa: CSVAQGGGNTIYF

clone_size: many
d_call: NA
j_call: TRBJ1-3
v_call: TRBV20-1
cdr3_nt: TGCAGTGCTAGCCAGACTGGAAACACCATATATTTT
cdr3_aa: CSASQTGNTIYF

clone_size: NA
d_call: NA
j_call: TRBJ2-7
v_call: TRBV20-1
cdr3_nt: TGCAGTGCTAGGGCAGGGCAAACCTACGAGCAGTACTTC
cdr3_aa: CSARAGQTYEQYF

clone_size: NA
d_call: NA
j_call: TRBJ2-5
v_call: TRBV4-3
cdr3_nt: TGCGCCAGCAGCCACGCTCCGCTGCGCCGTCAAGAGACCCAGTACTTC
cdr3_aa: CASSHAPLRRQETQYF

clone_size: many
d_call: NA
j_call: TRBJ2-7
v_call: TRBV12-3/TRBV12-4
cdr3_nt: TGTGCCAGCAGATCGACTCGCGAGCAGTACTTC
cdr3_aa: CASRSTREQYF

clone_size: NA
d_call: NA
j_call: TRBJ2-5
v_call: TRBV28
cdr3_nt: TGTGCCAGCAGTTTCCTAGTGGGGGAGACCCAGTACTTC
cdr3_aa: CASSFLVGETQYF